The clone carrying this T cell receptor (beta chain) has just a few counts. The individuals who served as donors were healthy Caucasians living in Russia, aged roughly 6 to 95. CDR3 length equals 13 residues. Trimming removed 2 bases from V and 3 bases from J, with 11 bases in between. Germline V gives CDR1 SQVTM, CDR2 ANQGSEA. For the second PCR, which ran for roughly 6 to 11 cycles, a sample-barcoded 5' primer and a J-beta primer mix were used. TCRdb ran MiXCR on the 5' RACE reads and lists one entry per CDR3 protein. The sample carries 1,500,000 or so distinct CDR3 sequences, roughly 43% recorded once. This sample was taken from a study of blood T cells in healthy people across ages. About the research overall: Per two T cells, template switching captured roughly one barcoded beta molecule.

The TCR comes from a woman under 30 in good health. The sample consisted of blood. This chain links TRBV29-1 with TRBJ2-7, with D hard to call. The CDR3 protein is CSVESGGNYEQYF. The CDR3 bases are TGCAGCGTTGAATCCGGCGGAAACTACGAGCAGTACTTC.